This T cell receptor (beta chain) was found in a study of OX40 agonist ivuxolimab in advanced cancers. The overall study: It was permissible to have had prior anti-PD-1, anti-PD-L1 or anti-CTLA-4 therapy, and less than 45% had some.

The CDR3 sequence is 15 residues long. Germline V CDR1 and CDR2: MNHNS, SASEGT. Trimming at V came to 2 bases and at J to 1 base, leaving 3 bases not matched to a gene. This clone was observed once. TCRdb keeps only in-frame clones here, not all; method: immunoSEQ multiplex PCR. The sample consists of approximately 77,000 clones, about 92% of them appearing once. This chain joins TRBV6-1 and TRBJ1-1; 8 bases agree with TRBD1. Here the sequenced sample was CD4+ or CD8+ T cells sorted from blood, taken in a trial of the OX40 agonist ivuxolimab. The TCR originated in an adult with an advanced solid tumor such as melanoma, head and neck, liver or kidney cancer. CDR3 protein: CASSEYGTGNTEAFF. The DNA for the CDR3 is TGTGCCAGCAGTGAATATGGGACAGGGAACACTGAAGCTTTCTTT.